This section outlines one TCR beta chain sequence together with its context. This receptor's antigen is unknown. There are no base qualities to consult, and no much larger clone falls within one base. Donors were healthy HIV-negative adults with no recently reported acute infections or vaccinations. Every donor was a Caucasian adult living in Nashville, Tennessee, USA. Magnetic negative selection was used to enrich CD4+ T cells, after which naive cells were positively selected on CD45RA and the negative fraction became the memory subset. Blood was obtained by leukapheresis, after which PBMCs were separated by Ficoll-Histopaque density gradient centrifugation and cryopreserved in liquid nitrogen vapor phase. Purity and quantity of every magnetically sorted T cell population were checked by analytical flow cytometry. Genomic DNA was isolated from each sorted fraction and quantified by UV absorbance on a Nanodrop 2000c.

This specimen comes from a study of shared clonotypes between healthy human individuals (TCRdb year 2020). With respect to the entire study: Three men and a couple of women, aged 18 to 49 years, made up the cohort. For each donor, CD4 naive and CD4 memory were each run on three plates, CD8 naive on two plates, and CD8 memory on one plate. To estimate repertoire size and how much clonotype sharing occurs between individuals, the study deeply sequenced the blood TCR repertoires of roughly 5 healthy adults. To increase sequencing depth and limit assay-specific biases, different laboratories used diverse techniques to prepare libraries and sequence TCR repertoires. Per donor, leukapheresis produced somewhere between about 0.94 and 10 billion PBMCs. Findings and caveats that apply to the study as a whole: Sampling was limited to blood, and TCR repertoires in tissue likely differ from TCR repertoires in blood. Pairwise subsampling indicated that sequencing depth was expected to affect the degree of clonotype sharing among donors. Even with the large sequencing depth, rarefaction of the sorted-subset datasets indicated that sequencing was incomplete. Approximately 5% of naive CD4, 3.5% of naive CD8, approximately 2.2% of memory CD4, and 0.35% to 0.4% of memory CD8 clonotypes were shared across a few donors. Clonotypes shared by all four sorted-subset donors showed higher generation probabilities than non-shared clonotypes. Naive subsets generally had larger estimated clonotype richness than memory subsets. Because the study included only a small number of donors, the genetic and exposure-history diversity represented was limited.

Compared with germline, V lacks 3 bases and J lacks 5 bases; bases without a gene match: 5. CDR1 and CDR2, looked up from the germline V gene, are SNHLY and FYNNEI. The CDR3 runs 15 amino acids, cysteine and phenylalanine included. Only the CDR3 portion is preserved as DNA: 45 bases, with reading frame beginning at the first base. Using the deep immunoSEQ assay, TCR CDR3 regions were amplified from genomic DNA by multiplex PCR. Extracted genomic DNA from each cell subset was spread evenly across all wells of several immunoSEQ 96-well plates, with each plate serving as a replicate. For sorted subsets, 150 to 250 ng of genomic DNA, equivalent to around 29,000 T cell genomes, went into each replicate PCR. Purified libraries were quantified with a Qubit 3.0 fluorometer, sized on a Bioanalyzer 2100, and re-quantified with the KAPA Library Quantification kit. Each immunoSEQ 96-well plate was sequenced on its own single-read 150-cycle Illumina NextSeq 550 flow cell. In the source study's methods: The immunoSEQ output contained only junctional sequences without quality scores, so filtering could not match that applied to full-length reads. Sequences were annotated with PyIR, a Python wrapper for IgBLAST v1.9, using IMGT germline references to assign V/J genes and CDR3. Reads with weak V/J assignments (E-value above 1e-6), missing CDR3, stop codons, out-of-frame junctions, or ambiguous translated residues were removed. V3J clonotypes were defined as sequences sharing the same inferred V gene, J gene, and CDR3 amino acid sequence. Percentage overlap between repertoires was calculated by dividing the number of shared unique clonotypes by the size of the smaller repertoire. Richness of each repertoire was evaluated using RTK rarefaction, the Chao1 estimator, and Recon v2.1 estimates of unobserved clonotypes. Generation probabilities were computed with OLGA for all TCRbeta clonotypes obtained by the gDNA method from several donors. TCRdb carries this immuneACCESS record with in-frame sequences only. Its versions omit some clonotypes, under half of them owing to an unresolved V gene in the studies checked, with the rest unexplained. V and J calls and clone size follow that table, whereas D and trimming were derived from the DNA. The table for this sample lists approximately 980,000 clones; more than 75% of them were counted only once. The biggest ten clones account for approximately 1.5% of the sample.

The V gene is TRBV2 and the J gene is TRBJ2-5; 11 middle bases align to TRBD2. This TCR came from a man younger than 30 in good health. The sequenced sample was memory CD4+ T cells sorted from blood. The label giving this sample's cell subset or site can be read as: CD45RA-negative fraction. The bases are TGTGCCAGCAGTGAGGGGACTAGCGGCGGGGAGACCCAGTACTTC. Translated, this is CASSEGTSGGETQYF. The full variable domain, completed from the reference TRBV2 and TRBJ2-5 proteins outside the CDR3, reads EPEVTQTPSHQVTQMGQEVILRCVPISNHLYFYWYRQILGQKVEFLVSFYNNEISEKSEIFDDQFSVERPDGSNFTLKIRSTKLEDSAMYFCASSEGTSGGETQYFGPGTRLLVL.